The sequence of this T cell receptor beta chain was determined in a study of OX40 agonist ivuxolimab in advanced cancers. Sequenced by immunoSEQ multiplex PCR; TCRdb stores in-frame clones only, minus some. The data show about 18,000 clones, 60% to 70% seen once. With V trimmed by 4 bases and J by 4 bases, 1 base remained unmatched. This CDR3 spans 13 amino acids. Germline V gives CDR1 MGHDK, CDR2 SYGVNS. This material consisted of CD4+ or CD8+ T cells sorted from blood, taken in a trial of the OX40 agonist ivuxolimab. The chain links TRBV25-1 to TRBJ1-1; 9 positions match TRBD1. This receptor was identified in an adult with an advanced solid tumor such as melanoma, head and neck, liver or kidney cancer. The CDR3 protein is CASSGGQGTEAFF. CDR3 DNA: TGTGCCAGCAGTGGGGGACAGGGCACTGAAGCTTTCTTT.